The present T cell receptor beta chain was sequenced within a study of cytomegalovirus exposure and HLA in healthy donors. Study-wide background: It was reported in a later analysis that the same platform had been used for the 120 validation repertoires as for the approximately 700 first-cohort repertoires.

The CDR3 contains 19 residues. Per the germline V gene, CDR1 is LNHDA and CDR2 is SQIVND (reference sequence). V dropped 5 bases and J dropped 3; count of bases not matched to a gene: 14. Repertoires were generated with immunoSEQ multiplex PCR, while TCRdb's copy carries only in-frame clones and drops some. Of 55,000 to 80,000 clones listed, just under 95% are singletons. This clone is a singleton in its sample. Its matching antigen is unknown. General study points: Using the classifier, cytomegalovirus status was reportedly diagnosed with high specificity and sensitivity. Later, an analysis found that TCR clusters from the first cohort tended to co-occur in the roughly 130 validation repertoires. The investigators catalogued 164 TCR beta chains as cytomegalovirus-associated.

This receptor was obtained from a young woman in good health and CMV-seropositive. The specimen was PBMCs. V usage is TRBV19 and J usage is TRBJ2-2, with 11 positions matching TRBD2. The CDR3 loop reads CASSVRASGGWMDTGELFF. The CDR3 bases are TGTGCCAGTAGTGTAAGGGCTAGCGGGGGGTGGATGGACACCGGGGAGCTGTTTTTT.